This note documents a single T cell receptor (beta chain) sequence. This entry is derived from a study of blood T cell repertoires in COVID-19. The CDR3 spans 13 residues. Trimming removed 1 base from V and 6 bases from J, with 8 bases in between. Looked up from germline, CDR1 is SGHTA and CDR2 is FQGNSA. In the authors' methods: Reference gene primer amplification gave nucleated cell count estimates. The protocol was immunoSEQ multiplex PCR, while the TCRdb copy is restricted to in-frame clones and leaves out a portion. The V and J calls and clone size are taken from that table; D and trimming were inferred from the DNA. The sample has a few hundred thousand clones, 88% seen once; the top ten hold approximately 1.8%.

This TCR was recovered from a woman aged 25 to 39 with COVID-19, enrolled during active disease. Sequenced input: peripheral blood. J is TRBJ2-3 and V is TRBV7-2, with unresolved D. CDR3: CASSLVAGDTQYF. The CDR3 bases are TGTGCCAGCAGCTTAGTAGCCGGTGATACGCAGTATTTT.